This TCR beta chain was identified during a study of T cell changes during pregnancy in multiple sclerosis. This clone was recorded once. Assay: immunoSEQ multiplex PCR; the TCRdb copy retains only in-frame clones and omits some. The sample has around 22,000 clones; roughly 92% are singletons. Germline CDR1 is MDHEN and CDR2 is SYDVKM. This CDR3 spans 14 amino acids. The V gene end was trimmed by 3 bases and the J gene end by 7 bases; junction bases not matched to a gene: 7. Sequencing was performed on CD4+ T cells from peripheral blood mononuclear cells, taken after pregnancy. The clonotype was recovered from a female donor in good health, enrolled as a control in a pregnancy study. The chain is built from TRBV28 and TRBJ2-3; 7 bases line up with TRBD2. In nucleotides, the CDR3 is TGTGCCAGCAGTTTCGCAGCGGGGTCCAATACGCAGTATTTT. It specifies CASSFAAGSNTQYF.